The text below deals with one T cell receptor (beta chain). This record belongs to a study of blood T cell repertoires in COVID-19. Clones were read by immunoSEQ multiplex PCR, and TCRdb kept only the in-frame ones, dropping some. The table lists 250,000 or so clones, around 85% of them singletons. Trimming stripped 0 bases from V and 10 bases from J, with 11 bases between. Germline values: CDR1 SGDLS, CDR2 YYNGEE. The CDR3 spans 14 residues. Sequenced: peripheral blood. The sequence was obtained from a man aged 55 to 70 with acute or convalescent COVID-19. The rearrangement joins TRBV9 to TRBJ1-6, with D perhaps matching TRBD1 (6 bases). The CDR3 DNA reads as TGTGCCAGCAGCGTAGGGGGCAGGGGATCACCCCTCCACTTT. Protein: CASSVGGRGSPLHF.